This entry lists 31 T cell receptor beta chains sequenced from one sample in a study of T cell responses to AZD1222 COVID-19 vaccine (dated by TCRdb to 2020 to 2023). Library prep was done by the immunoSEQ multiplex PCR assay. Sourced from immuneACCESS, this table was stored by TCRdb with only in-frame sequences that have V and J called. A share of the clones is absent; for the studies checked, an unresolved V gene accounts for under half, and the remainder has no known explanation. For this sample there are some 160,000 clones; more than 90% appear just once. 1.6% of the sample rests with the top ten. The meaning of the sample's time point label: baseline before first vaccination. Sample: peripheral blood, taken on day 0 of AZD1222 vaccination. Every receptor here comes from an adult in good health.

The chain recombines TRBV4-1 with TRBJ1-6, with D possibly TRBD1 on 5 matching bases. V dropped 1 base and J dropped 7 bases, with 14 bases sitting between them. The germline gives CDR1 MGHRA, CDR2 YSYEKL. CDR3 size: 16 residues. The CDR3 DNA reads as TGCGCCAGCAGCCAAGGAGCGGGGGACCGGAATTCACCCCTCCACTTT. Translating gives CASSQGAGDRNSPLHF.

The rearrangement joins TRBV5-1 to TRBJ2-1; D remains unclear. CDR1 and CDR2 from the germline V gene are SGHRS and YFSETQ. CDR3 size: 11 residues. V shed 0 bases and J shed 8 bases, with 3 bases lying between them. CDR3 residues: CASSLVDEQFF. The CDR3 DNA sequence: TGCGCCAGCAGCTTGGTGGATGAGCAGTTCTTC.

This clone turned up a few times. The V call is TRBV4-3, the J call TRBJ2-7, with D uncertain. This CDR3 contains 14 residues. Germline CDR1 is LGHNA and CDR2 is YSLEER. The ends were cut back, 2 bases at V and 4 bases at J, with 12 bases in the middle. Here the CDR3 DNA reads TGCGCCAGCAGCCAAACATTGAGGATTTACGAGCAGTACTTC. The encoded protein is CASSQTLRIYEQYF.

This clone was detected only once. CDR3 DNA: TGCGCCAGCAGTGCGACAGCAAAAGAGACCCAGTACTTC. Encoded protein: CASSATAKETQYF. The chain is built from TRBV10-1 and TRBJ2-5; tentative D call: TRBD1 (5 bases). CDR3 length: 13 amino acids. Trimming removed 4 bases at V and 3 bases at J, with 9 bases between. Germline CDR1 is WNHNN and CDR2 is SYGVQD (reference sequence).

This chain joins TRBV6-6 and TRBJ1-5; D is possibly TRBD1 (5 bases). Trimming took off 6 bases at V and 7 bases at J, with 16 bases between the two ends. This CDR3 has 14 amino acids. Germline CDR1 and CDR2: MNHNY and SVGAGI (reference sequence). The CDR3 bases are TGTGCCAGCAGCTTCGGACAAATATCCCAGCCCCAGCATTTT. This codes for CASSFGQISQPQHF.

The V gene is TRBV7-2, the J gene TRBJ2-1; 10 bases line up with TRBD2. This CDR3 has 15 amino acids. Trimming took 2 bases from V and 6 from J; bases not matched to a gene: 4. Germline V lookup: CDR1 SGHTA, CDR2 FQGNSA. CDR3 in DNA: TGTGCCAGCAGCTTATCAGCGGGAGGGGGCAATGAGCAGTTCTTC. Its protein is CASSLSAGGGNEQFF.

The J gene is TRBJ2-7, the V gene TRBV4-1, with D hard to call. The ends were cut back, 1 base at V and 1 base at J, with 8 bases in the middle. CDR1 and CDR2 from the germline V gene are MGHRA and YSYEKL. The CDR3 extends over 14 amino acids. CDR3 in DNA: TGCGCCAGCAGCCAAGCACACGGATCCTACGAGCAGTACTTC. It translates to CASSQAHGSYEQYF.

This clone was recorded only once. The chain has TRBV6-1 and TRBJ1-1; D not certain. Germline assignment: CDR1 MNHNS and CDR2 SASEGT. The CDR3 extends over 15 amino acids. Deletions cut 2 bases from V and 0 bases from J, with 10 bases between. The CDR3: CASSEWEGVNTEAFF. The DNA of the CDR3 is TGTGCCAGCAGTGAATGGGAGGGCGTGAACACTGAAGCTTTCTTT.

V and J are TRBV5-1 and TRBJ2-7; no clear D. In germline, CDR1 is SGHRS, CDR2 YFSETQ. CDR3 length: 13 residues. Between the trimmed V and J ends, which lost 0 bases and 7 bases, there was a span of 11 bases. As DNA, the CDR3 is TGCGCCAGCAGCTTGGATCGCTTGGCGGAGCAGTACTTC. Amino acid sequence: CASSLDRLAEQYF.

Comments on this clone: The sample carries other DNA sequences with the same CDR3. The chain is built from TRBV4-1 and TRBJ1-1, with D hard to call. The CDR3 sequence is 12 residues long. CDR1 and CDR2 from the germline V gene are MGHRA and YSYEKL. Deletions cut 2 bases from V and 3 bases from J, with 4 bases between. The CDR3 DNA is TGCGCCAGCAGCCAAAGGGACACTGAAGCTTTCTTT. Protein sequence: CASSQRDTEAFF.

The rearrangement links TRBV7-2 to TRBJ2-2; 8 nucleotides line up with TRBD1. This CDR3 is built from 14 residues. Germline CDR1 SGHTA, CDR2 FQGNSA. The ends lost 3 bases at V and 7 bases at J; junction bases unmatched: 4. CDR3 bases: TGTGCCAGCAGCTTTTACAGGGGGGACGGGGAGCTGTTTTTT. Its translation is CASSFYRGDGELFF.

This clone appeared a few times. The rearrangement joins TRBV3-1 (or the pseudogene TRBV3-2) to TRBJ2-7; TRBD1 matches at 7 bases. In germline, CDR1 is LGHDT, CDR2 YNNKEL (reference sequence). The V and J ends lost 4 bases and 5 bases, in that order; junction bases with no gene match: 5. This CDR3 contains 13 residues. The CDR3 here is CASSRAGGHEQYF. CDR3 DNA: TGTGCCAGCAGCCGCGCAGGGGGACACGAGCAGTACTTC.

In this sample, this clone turned up once. V is TRBV6-6 and J is TRBJ1-1, with 8 bases matching TRBD1. Trimming removed 5 bases from V and 1 base from J; junction bases left unmatched: 6. CDR1 and CDR2 from the germline V gene are MNHNY and SVGAGI (reference sequence). The CDR3 runs to 15 residues. The CDR3 region has the DNA TGTGCCAGCAGTAACACAGGGGGAAAGAACACTGAAGCTTTCTTT. Amino acid sequence: CASSNTGGKNTEAFF.

The chain employs TRBV5-1 and TRBJ1-2, with 9 bases matching TRBD1. V shed 5 bases, J shed 4 bases, and the junction held 6 bases outside the gene matches. Germline V gene data show CDR1 as SGHRS and CDR2 as YFSETQ. This CDR3 contains 14 residues. The CDR3 loop reads CASRGDRVTYGYTF. CDR3 bases: TGCGCCAGCAGGGGGGACAGGGTTACCTATGGCTACACCTTC. Looking up the rest from reference TRBV5-1 and TRBJ1-2 gives the full variable domain: KAGVTQTPRYLIKTRGQQVTLSCSPISGHRSVSWYQQTPGQGLQFLFEYFSETQRNKGNFPGRFSGRQFSNSRSEMNVSTLELGDSALYLCASRGDRVTYGYTFGSGTRLTVV.

The rearrangement links TRBV6-5 to TRBJ2-3, with TRBD2 as a possible D gene (6 bases). The CDR3 is made up of 14 amino acids. The germline V gene has CDR1 MNHEY and CDR2 SVGAGI. V dropped 6 bases and J dropped 3 bases, with 13 bases sitting between them. For the CDR3, the DNA is TGTGCCAGCAGACCATTGGGGGGAACAGATACGCAGTATTTT. This gives the protein CASRPLGGTDTQYF.

The genes are TRBV30 and TRBJ2-5; tentatively, D is TRBD2 (6 bases). The germline V and J ends were trimmed by 3 bases and 3 bases, with 17 bases remaining between them. Germline loops: CDR1 GTSNPN, CDR2 SVGIG (reference sequence). CDR3 length equals 15 residues. DNA of the CDR3: TGTGCCTGGAGGACCGGGAGTACTCAAAAAGAGACCCAGTACTTC. This encodes CAWRTGSTQKETQYF.

This clone was found once. This chain links TRBV27 with TRBJ1-5; TRBD1 aligns across 10 bases. Germline V gives CDR1 MNHEY, CDR2 SMNVEV (reference sequence). This CDR3 is built from 15 residues. V lost 6 bases and J lost 3; bases outside the gene matches: 5. CDR3 nucleotides: TGTGCCAGCAGGGAGGACAGGGGGTACAATCAGCCCCAGCATTTT. Translated, it gives CASREDRGYNQPQHF.

The V and J genes are TRBV5-1 and TRBJ1-2, with D possibly TRBD1 on 5 matching bases. The CDR3 length is 15 residues. Germline-derived CDR1 and CDR2 are SGHRS and YFSETQ. V shed 2 bases and J shed 2 bases, with 13 bases lying between them. The CDR3, as DNA: TGCGCCAGCAGCTTCAGCATGACAGAGAACTATGGCTACACCTTC. Translation: CASSFSMTENYGYTF. Full variable domain (missing parts from reference TRBV5-1 and TRBJ1-2): KAGVTQTPRYLIKTRGQQVTLSCSPISGHRSVSWYQQTPGQGLQFLFEYFSETQRNKGNFPGRFSGRQFSNSRSEMNVSTLELGDSALYLCASSFSMTENYGYTFGSGTRLTVV.

The CDR3 protein is CASSPRWDRVNEQFF. CDR3 in DNA: TGTGCCAGCTCACCACGGTGGGATAGGGTTAATGAGCAGTTCTTC. V gene TRBV18 combines with J gene TRBJ2-1; D uncertain. In germline, CDR1 is KGHSH, CDR2 LQKENI. The CDR3 sequence is 15 residues long. The germline V and J ends were trimmed by 1 base and 7 bases, with 14 bases remaining between them. Full variable domain (remainder filled in from reference TRBV18 and TRBJ2-1): NAGVMQNPRHLVRRRGQEARLRCSPMKGHSHVYWYRQLPEEGLKFMVYLQKENIIDESGMPKERFSAEFPKEGPSILRIQQVVRGDSAAYFCASSPRWDRVNEQFFGPGTRLTVL.

This rearrangement joins TRBV5-1 to TRBJ1-2; D remains ambiguous. Trimming stripped 5 bases from V and 4 bases from J, with 12 bases between. This CDR3 has 13 residues. Germline CDR1 and CDR2: SGHRS and YFSETQ. This CDR3 is CASRSHPGYGYTF. In DNA, the CDR3 is TGCGCCAGCAGATCACACCCTGGCTATGGCTACACCTTC.

This sequence joins TRBV6-1 and TRBJ1-5, with 11 nucleotides matching TRBD1. J lost 4 bases, V lost 3 bases, and 2 bases had no gene match. The CDR3 is made up of 15 amino acids. CDR1 is MNHNS and CDR2 is SASEGT in the germline V gene. The chain's CDR3 is CASSEDRGRNQPQHF. Written as DNA, the CDR3 is TGTGCCAGCAGTGAGGACAGGGGGCGGAATCAGCCCCAGCATTTT.

The chain recombines TRBV2 with TRBJ1-1, with TRBD1 identical over 7 bases. The CDR3 loop spans 16 amino acids. V lost 5 bases, J lost 1 base, and 10 bases stayed unmatched. Germline values: CDR1 SNHLY, CDR2 FYNNEI. The CDR3 is CASSRDRPRPNTEAFF. CDR3 sequence (DNA): TGTGCCAGCAGTCGGGACAGACCCCGACCGAACACTGAAGCTTTCTTT.

This clone was seen only a few times. The V and J genes are TRBV7-2 and TRBJ2-2; a weak D match, TRBD1 (6 bases). The V end lost 5 bases, the J end lost 3 bases, and 13 bases lay between the germline ends. Per germline, CDR1 SGHTA and CDR2 FQGNSA. The CDR3 length is 15 residues. The CDR3 spells CASSPQGLHTGELFF. The CDR3 region has the DNA TGTGCCAGCAGCCCACAGGGATTGCACACCGGGGAGCTGTTTTTT.

The CDR3 region has the DNA TGTGCCAGTAGTACTCGACTTTCAGGGGCGGTCGGCTACACCTTC. Protein: CASSTRLSGAVGYTF. The chain uses TRBV19 and TRBJ1-2; tentatively, D is TRBD1 (6 bases). The germline V gene has CDR1 LNHDA and CDR2 SQIVND (reference sequence). The CDR3 has 15 amino acids. With 4 bases removed from V and 8 bases from J, the gap between germline ends came to 20 bases.

The chain recombines TRBV2 with TRBJ2-7, with 7 bases that match TRBD1. CDR3 length equals 18 residues. The germline gives CDR1 SNHLY, CDR2 FYNNEI. Trimming took 4 bases from V and 3 from J; bases not matched to a gene: 18. CDR3 nucleotide sequence: TGTGCCAGCAGTGTAGGTCGGGAAGGGCAGGGGGACAACTACGAGCAGTACTTC. Translated, it gives CASSVGREGQGDNYEQYF.

The V and J genes are TRBV3-1 (or the pseudogene TRBV3-2) and TRBJ2-7; 9 bases align to TRBD2. Germline V CDR1 and CDR2: LGHDT, YNNKEL (reference sequence). This CDR3 comprises 14 residues. V lost 4 bases and J lost 4; bases outside the gene matches: 5. The CDR3 nucleotides are TGTGCCAGCAGCCCCTCGACTAGCGGATACGAGCAGTACTTC. This gives the protein CASSPSTSGYEQYF.

The V gene is TRBV2, the J gene TRBJ2-3; perhaps TRBD2 as D (8 bases). The V gene's germline CDR1 is SNHLY and CDR2 FYNNEI. V lost 5 bases and J lost 3, with 15 bases in between. This CDR3 has 15 amino acids. The CDR3 DNA is TGTGCCAGCAGTACAGGGGTAGCGGGAACAGATACGCAGTATTTT. This sequence encodes CASSTGVAGTDTQYF.

The V gene is TRBV10-2, the J gene TRBJ2-7; 9 bases agree with TRBD1. V shed 7 bases and J 4 bases; nucleotides not matched to a gene: 11. CDR1 and CDR2 from the germline V gene are WSHSY and SAAADI. This CDR3 has 15 amino acids. This CDR3 reads CASKDRGSEWYEQYF. The CDR3 region has the DNA TGCGCCAGCAAAGACAGGGGGTCGGAGTGGTACGAGCAGTACTTC.

CDR3 region: CASNLGQGGYTF. The CDR3 DNA reads as TGTGCCAGTAACTTAGGACAAGGTGGCTACACCTTC. The rearrangement uses TRBV19 and TRBJ1-2; possibly TRBD1 for D (5 bases). The CDR3 totals 12 residues. Germline CDR1 LNHDA, CDR2 SQIVND (reference sequence). V was trimmed by 7 bases and J by 7 bases, leaving 13 bases between them.

This clone was picked up one time. At the DNA level, this CDR3 is encoded by other sequences in the same sample as well. The rearrangement uses TRBV7-6 and TRBJ1-5; D uncertain. The CDR3 has 16 residues. V lost 1 base and J lost 0, with 10 bases in between. The germline V gene has CDR1 SGHVS and CDR2 FNYEAQ. The CDR3 is CASSLGGGNSNQPQHF. The CDR3 DNA sequence: TGTGCCAGCAGCTTAGGGGGTGGAAATAGCAATCAGCCCCAGCATTTT. The whole variable domain, filled in from reference TRBV7-6 and TRBJ1-5, reads GAGVSQSPRYKVTKRGQDVALRCDPISGHVSLYWYRQALGQGPEFLTYFNYEAQQDKSGLPNDRFSAERPEGSISTLTIQRTEQRDSAMYRCASSLGGGNSNQPQHFGDGTRLSIL.

The V call is TRBV6-2 or TRBV6-3, the J call TRBJ1-2, with D unclear. Germline V gene data show CDR1 as MNHEY and CDR2 as SVGEGT. V was cut by 0 bases and J by 2 bases, with 1 base left in between. This CDR3 has 12 amino acids. The CDR3 is CASSYSNYGYTF. The CDR3 DNA follows: TGTGCCAGCAGTTACTCGAACTATGGCTACACCTTC.